These 10 T cell receptor beta chains came from one sample sequenced in a study of T cell repertoires in cytomegalovirus infection. No antigens are known for them. TCRdb recomputed calls from the reads with MiXCR, one row per CDR3 protein. The sample yields about 890,000 distinct CDR3 sequences, approximately 31% seen once. The sequencing here drew on cultured CD8+ T cells from PBMCs, taken from culture after CMV antigen stimulation. These receptors were collected from a human donor in good health (CMV status not recorded). Some clones in this sample may be carry-over from other donors' samples.

The V gene is TRBV27, the J gene TRBJ1-1; D gene unclear. The CDR3 is made up of 12 amino acids. Germline CDR1 reads MNHEY; CDR2 reads SMNVEV (reference sequence). With 8 bases removed from V and 1 base from J, the gap between germline ends came to 8 bases. The CDR3 loop reads CASAKENTEAFF. Here the CDR3 DNA reads TGTGCCAGCGCGAAGGAGAACACTGAAGCTTTCTTT.

V and J are TRBV20-1 and TRBJ2-5; D possibly corresponds to TRBD1 (6 bases). V was clipped by 0 bases and J by 1 base, with 9 bases between them. This CDR3 has 14 residues. Per germline, CDR1 DFQATT and CDR2 SNEGSKA (reference sequence). CDR3 sequence (DNA): TGCAGTGCTAGAGACGGGACACCCCAAGAGACCCAGTACTTC. Its protein is CSARDGTPQETQYF.

Ten or more counts support this clonotype. The rearrangement links TRBV6-1 to TRBJ1-2; possibly TRBD1 for D (5 bases). This CDR3 comprises 16 residues. Trimming took 2 bases from V and 0 from J, leaving 13 bases between them. Germline V gene data show CDR1 as MNHNS and CDR2 as SASEGT. In nucleotides, the CDR3 is TGTGCCAGCAGTGAACTAGGGCAGGGAGCTAACTATGGCTACACCTTC. Translated: CASSELGQGANYGYTF.

Only a few counts were recorded for this clonotype. The CDR3: CASSLYDRGQPQHF. The DNA of the CDR3 is TGTGCCAGCAGCTTGTATGATCGTGGTCAGCCCCAGCATTTT. The genes are TRBV5-6 and TRBJ1-5; D call uncertain. Trimming removed 1 base at V and 6 bases at J, with 11 bases between. The CDR3 loop spans 14 amino acids. Germline V gene sequence: CDR1 SGHDT, CDR2 YYEEEE.

Only one count was recorded for this clonotype. This could be a read error, since a much larger clone is one nucleotide away. This rearrangement joins TRBV12-3 or TRBV12-4 to TRBJ1-3; TRBD1 aligns across 7 bases. This CDR3 region has 16 residues. CDR3: CANSLGAGGSGNTIYF. CDR3 sequence (DNA): TGTGCCAACAGTTTGGGTGCAGGGGGATCTGGAAACACCATATATTTT.

The CDR3 region has the DNA TGTGCCAGCAGTTACTCGAAAGGAGCCTACGAGCAGTACTTC. Translated, it gives CASSYSKGAYEQYF. The chain combines TRBV6-5 with TRBJ2-7; no clear D gene. Per the germline V gene, CDR1 is MNHEY and CDR2 is SVGAGI. The V gene lost 0 bases and the J gene lost 2 bases, with 8 bases spanning the gap. This CDR3 comprises 14 residues.

This clonotype was recorded many times. The chain recombines TRBV12-3 or TRBV12-4 with TRBJ2-2; D is undetermined. Trimming removed 5 bases from V and 5 bases from J, with 12 bases in between. CDR3 length: 14 residues. For the CDR3, the DNA is TGTGCCAGCAGTACGATACCAGGTACCGGGGAGCTGTTTTTT. It is translated as CASSTIPGTGELFF.

This clonotype was recorded a few times. This chain joins TRBV4-3 and TRBJ1-5; weak D call: TRBD1 (6 bases). The CDR3 spans 15 residues. Trimming shortened V by 3 bases and J by 5 bases, and 14 bases separated the two germline ends. Germline CDR1 LGHNA, CDR2 YSLEER. As DNA, the CDR3 is TGCGCCAGCAGCCAGGATCAGGGGAGCGATCAGCCCCAGCATTTT. Amino acid sequence: CASSQDQGSDQPQHF.

J is TRBJ2-1 and V is TRBV6-1; 8 bases are a match to TRBD2. V shed 11 bases and J 8 bases; nucleotides not matched to a gene: 5. Germline V gene sequence: CDR1 MNHNS, CDR2 SASEGT. The CDR3 has 11 residues. CDR3 in amino acids: CAAGGVYEQFF. The CDR3 region has the DNA TGTGCCGCGGGGGGCGTATATGAGCAGTTCTTC.

This clonotype was detected only once. At one end, the junction sequence differs from germline, possibly due to a read error. This chain connects TRBV6-5 to TRBJ1-2; D remains unclear. Germline CDR1 reads MNHEY; CDR2 reads SVGAGI. The CDR3 contains 12 residues. The CDR3 here is CANMALGYGYTF. For the CDR3, the DNA is TGTGCCAACATGGCCCTAGGCTATGGTTACACCTTC.